This passage covers 21 T cell receptor beta chains from one sample sequenced in a study of shared clonotypes between healthy human individuals. Assay: immunoSEQ multiplex PCR; the TCRdb copy retains only in-frame clones and omits some. This table has about 1.1 million clones, 70% to 85% appearing once. Sequencing input: memory CD4+ T cells from PBMCs. Subset reported: CD45RA-negative fraction. These TCRs come from a man between 18 and 35 years old in good health. Some clones in this sample may be carry-over from other donors' samples.

As concerns this clone: Within the sample, other DNA sequences also encode this same CDR3. This sequence joins TRBV27 and TRBJ2-7, with a possible D match to TRBD1 (5 bases). This CDR3 is 13 amino acids long. Germline V lookup: CDR1 MNHEY, CDR2 SMNVEV (reference sequence). V was clipped by 2 bases and J by 4 bases, with 9 bases between them. This CDR3 reads CASSLQGFYEQYF. In DNA form, the CDR3 reads TGTGCCAGCAGTTTACAGGGATTTTACGAGCAGTACTTC.

The chain combines TRBV7-8 with TRBJ2-7; D possibly corresponds to TRBD1 (5 bases). Germline CDR1 reads SGHVS; CDR2 reads FQNEAQ. This CDR3 has 15 residues. Trimming took off 0 bases at V and 2 bases at J, with 11 bases between the two ends. The CDR3 DNA sequence: TGTGCCAGCAGCTTAGCGACAGTGGGTACCTACGAGCAGTACTTC. Encoded protein: CASSLATVGTYEQYF. Looking up the rest from reference TRBV7-8 and TRBJ2-7 gives the full variable domain: GAGVSQSPRYKVAKRGQDVALRCDPISGHVSLFWYQQALGQGPEFLTYFQNEAQLDKSGLPSDRFFAERPEGSVSTLKIQRTQQEDSAVYLCASSLATVGTYEQYFGPGTRLTVT.

The V gene is TRBV5-1, the J gene TRBJ2-2, with D hard to call. The germline V gene has CDR1 SGHRS and CDR2 YFSETQ. The CDR3 runs to 13 residues. The germline V and J ends were trimmed by 4 bases and 2 bases, with 6 bases remaining between them. CDR3 nucleotides: TGCGCCAGCAGCCAGAGTAACACCGGGGAGCTGTTTTTT. Its translation is CASSQSNTGELFF.

This clone was recorded a few times. The chain has TRBV2 and TRBJ1-2; weak D call: TRBD1 (5 bases). Per germline, CDR1 SNHLY and CDR2 FYNNEI. V gave up 5 bases and J gave up 0 bases, with 10 bases separating them. CDR3 length: 14 residues. The CDR3 bases are TGTGCCAGCAGTCGAGGAGGGGCTAACTATGGCTACACCTTC. Its translation: CASSRGGANYGYTF. Together with reference TRBV2 and TRBJ1-2, the CDR3 gives the full variable domain: EPEVTQTPSHQVTQMGQEVILRCVPISNHLYFYWYRQILGQKVEFLVSFYNNEISEKSEIFDDQFSVERPDGSNFTLKIRSTKLEDSAMYFCASSRGGANYGYTFGSGTRLTVV.

This rearrangement joins TRBV5-4 to TRBJ2-4, with D unresolved. The CDR3 runs 16 residues. Trimming stripped 0 bases from V and 5 bases from J, with 15 bases between. Germline CDR1 is SGHNT and CDR2 is YYREEE (reference sequence). CDR3 sequence (DNA): TGTGCCAGCAGCTTGGTCACTGGCCCCAGCCAAAACATTCAGTACTTC. This encodes CASSLVTGPSQNIQYF.

The chain has TRBV7-8 and TRBJ2-4; the match to TRBD1 covers 7 bases. V shed 3 bases and J 0 bases; nucleotides not matched to a gene: 8. This CDR3 region has 17 residues. From germline, CDR1 is SGHVS and CDR2 FQNEAQ. The CDR3 bases are TGTGCCAGCAGCTTCTCCGGGACAGACCTAGCCAAAAACATTCAGTACTTC. Its translation: CASSFSGTDLAKNIQYF.

The chain recombines TRBV9 with TRBJ2-2; a possible D gene is TRBD1 (6 bases). The CDR3 consists of 15 residues. Per the germline V gene, CDR1 is SGDLS and CDR2 is YYNGEE. V was cut by 0 bases and J by 4 bases, with 10 bases left in between. CDR3 protein: CASSVDGGSTGELFF. CDR3 nucleotides: TGTGCCAGCAGCGTAGATGGGGGCAGCACCGGGGAGCTGTTTTTT. The whole variable domain, filled in from reference TRBV9 and TRBJ2-2, reads DSGVTQTPKHLITATGQRVTLRCSPRSGDLSVYWYQQSLDQGLQFLIQYYNGEERAKGNILERFSAQQFPDLHSELNLSSLELGDSALYFCASSVDGGSTGELFFGEGSRLTVL.

The chain carries TRBV7-9 and TRBJ2-7; the D gene is possibly TRBD1 (6 bases). CDR3 size: 14 residues. V lost 5 bases to trimming and J lost 2 bases, with 13 bases between them. CDR1 SEHNR and CDR2 FQNEAQ come from the germline V gene (reference sequence). The CDR3 sequence is CASSLLGQTYEQYF. CDR3 DNA sequence: TGTGCCAGCAGCCTCCTTGGACAGACCTACGAGCAGTACTTC. Variable domain in full (rest from reference TRBV7-9 and TRBJ2-7): DTGVSQNPRHKITKRGQNVTFRCDPISEHNRLYWYRQTLGQGPEFLTYFQNEAQLEKSRLLSDRFSAERPKGSFSTLEIQRTEQGDSAMYLCASSLLGQTYEQYFGPGTRLTVT.

The chain employs TRBV4-2 and TRBJ1-4; D call uncertain. This CDR3 has 15 residues. CDR1 is LGHNA and CDR2 is YNFKEQ in the germline V gene. The ends were cut back, 1 base at V and 2 bases at J, with 8 bases in the middle. CDR3 nucleotide sequence: TGTGCCAGCAGCCAAGTGGTAGGGACTAATGAAAAACTGTTTTTT. It yields the protein CASSQVVGTNEKLFF.

The J gene is TRBJ1-2, the V gene TRBV25-1, with 9 bases aligning to TRBD1. Germline values: CDR1 MGHDK, CDR2 SYGVNS. The trim removed 6 bases at V and 5 bases at J, leaving 4 bases unmatched. The CDR3 is 13 amino acids. The CDR3 region is CASRSDRGYGYTF. CDR3 bases: TGTGCCAGCAGATCGGACAGGGGATATGGCTACACCTTC.

The gene calls are TRBV5-1 and TRBJ1-3; D is uncertain. CDR1 SGHRS and CDR2 YFSETQ come from the germline V gene. CDR3 size: 14 residues. Trimming took off 6 bases at V and 0 bases at J, with 10 bases between the two ends. CDR3 region: CASKPDVSGNTIYF. CDR3 sequence (DNA): TGCGCCAGCAAACCAGACGTCTCTGGAAACACCATATATTTT. The variable domain in full, with the rest retrieved from reference TRBV5-1 and TRBJ1-3, is KAGVTQTPRYLIKTRGQQVTLSCSPISGHRSVSWYQQTPGQGLQFLFEYFSETQRNKGNFPGRFSGRQFSNSRSEMNVSTLELGDSALYLCASKPDVSGNTIYFGEGSWLTVV.

V and J are TRBV5-1 and TRBJ2-1, with 9 bases matching TRBD2. The CDR3 is 15 residues long. V dropped 3 bases and J dropped 4; count of bases not matched to a gene: 5. Per the germline V gene, CDR1 is SGHRS and CDR2 is YFSETQ. CDR3 nucleotide sequence: TGCGCCAGCAGCTCCGGACTAGCGAGGTACAATGAGCAGTTCTTC. It translates to CASSSGLARYNEQFF. The full variable domain, rest sourced from reference TRBV5-1 and TRBJ2-1, is KAGVTQTPRYLIKTRGQQVTLSCSPISGHRSVSWYQQTPGQGLQFLFEYFSETQRNKGNFPGRFSGRQFSNSRSEMNVSTLELGDSALYLCASSSGLARYNEQFFGPGTRLTVL.

This rearrangement joins TRBV5-6 to TRBJ1-1; D gene unclear. Germline loops: CDR1 SGHDT, CDR2 YYEEEE. V lost 0 bases and J lost 1, with 7 bases in between. The CDR3 covers 14 residues. For the CDR3, the DNA is TGTGCCAGCAGCTTGGATGTCGGGAACACTGAAGCTTTCTTT. Amino acid sequence: CASSLDVGNTEAFF.

In this sample, this clone turned up once. The rearrangement joins TRBV6-1 to TRBJ1-1, with TRBD1 as a possible D gene (5 bases). Germline V gene lookup returns CDR1 MNHNS and CDR2 SASEGT. There are 13 residues in the CDR3. V lost 5 bases, J lost 4 bases, and 11 bases lay in between. The CDR3 protein is CASSLRVATEAFF. In DNA form, the CDR3 reads TGTGCCAGCAGTCTCAGGGTGGCCACTGAAGCTTTCTTT.

The chain links TRBV5-6 to TRBJ2-4, with 9 positions matching TRBD1. Trimming took 4 bases from V and 7 from J; bases not matched to a gene: 3. Germline lookup yields CDR1 SGHDT and CDR2 YYEEEE. The CDR3 loop spans 13 amino acids. This CDR3 reads CASSKTGGNIQYF. CDR3 nucleotide sequence: TGTGCCAGCAGCAAGACAGGGGGGAACATTCAGTACTTC.

The chain combines TRBV5-1 with TRBJ2-5; 9 bases are a match to TRBD2. With 4 bases clipped from V and 5 bases from J, the junction kept 9 bases outside the gene matches. The CDR3 extends over 15 amino acids. Germline-derived CDR1 and CDR2 are SGHRS and YFSETQ. In nucleotides, the CDR3 is TGCGCCAGCAGCGACGCAGCGGGGGGACAGGAGACCCAGTACTTC. Protein sequence: CASSDAAGGQETQYF. Full variable domain (missing parts from reference TRBV5-1 and TRBJ2-5): KAGVTQTPRYLIKTRGQQVTLSCSPISGHRSVSWYQQTPGQGLQFLFEYFSETQRNKGNFPGRFSGRQFSNSRSEMNVSTLELGDSALYLCASSDAAGGQETQYFGPGTRLLVL.

The genes are TRBV4-1 and TRBJ2-3; 11 bases fit TRBD2. Looked up from germline, CDR1 is MGHRA and CDR2 is YSYEKL. The CDR3 totals 18 residues. After removal of 3 bases from V and 6 bases from J, the junction contained 14 bases not matched to a gene. The CDR3 bases are TGCGCCAGCAGCCACCGTGTCCCCACTAGCGGGAGTCGGGATACGCAGTATTTT. It translates to CASSHRVPTSGSRDTQYF.

V and J are TRBV18 and TRBJ1-4; 7 nucleotides align to TRBD1. Losses at the gene ends were 3 bases for V and 7 bases for J; bases not matched to a gene: 2. The CDR3 spans 13 residues. Germline V gives CDR1 KGHSH, CDR2 LQKENI. CDR3 loop: CASSPGQSEKLFF. The CDR3 nucleotides are TGTGCCAGCTCACCGGGACAGTCTGAAAAACTGTTTTTT. The full variable domain, in which reference TRBV18 and TRBJ1-4 provide the parts outside the CDR3, is NAGVMQNPRHLVRRRGQEARLRCSPMKGHSHVYWYRQLPEEGLKFMVYLQKENIIDESGMPKERFSAEFPKEGPSILRIQQVVRGDSAAYFCASSPGQSEKLFFGSGTQLSVL.

The chain is built from TRBV7-3 and TRBJ1-2, with a weak D call TRBD1 (6 bases). Per germline, CDR1 SGHTA and CDR2 FQGTGA. CDR3 length equals 13 residues. V was shortened by 5 bases and J by 8 bases, with 15 bases between the two germline ends. The CDR3 spells CASSPGGGGGYTF. In DNA, the CDR3 is TGTGCCAGCAGCCCAGGAGGGGGAGGAGGCTACACCTTC.

J is TRBJ1-5 and V is TRBV2; the match to TRBD1 covers 7 bases. The CDR3 is 14 residues long. With V trimmed by 6 bases and J by 4 bases, 6 bases remained unmatched. From germline, CDR1 is SNHLY and CDR2 FYNNEI. Written as DNA, the CDR3 is TGTGCCAGCAGAGGGACAGTAGGGAATCAGCCCCAGCATTTT. Translation gives CASRGTVGNQPQHF.

The chain carries TRBV11-2 and TRBJ2-7; a weak D match, TRBD2 (5 bases). The V and J ends lost 5 bases and 4 bases respectively, with 15 bases between them. Germline values: CDR1 SGHAT, CDR2 FQNNGV. The length of the CDR3 is 14 residues. The CDR3 spells CASSPHLRVYEQYF. The CDR3 nucleotides read TGTGCCAGCAGCCCCCATTTGAGGGTTTACGAGCAGTACTTC.